What follows is one TCR beta chain and its context. Using its own MiXCR run on the 5' RACE reads, TCRdb lists one record per CDR3 protein. The sample gives 100,000 to 150,000 distinct CDR3 sequences, roughly 3.2% of which show up once; roughly 1.3% is in the top ten. This sample was included in a study of neurological immune-mediated disorders. The CDR3 extends over 14 amino acids. Trimming removed 6 bases from V and 5 bases from J; junction bases left unmatched: 9. Germline lookup yields CDR1 MDHEN and CDR2 SYDVKM. The sequencing sample was made of PBMCs. The V and J genes are TRBV28 and TRBJ2-7; the match to TRBD1 covers 8 bases. This TCR was recovered from a woman aged 30 to 39 with multiple sclerosis. This CDR3 is CASSPSGQGNEQYF. The CDR3 DNA sequence: TGTGCCAGCAGCCCCAGTGGACAGGGCAACGAGCAGTACTTC.